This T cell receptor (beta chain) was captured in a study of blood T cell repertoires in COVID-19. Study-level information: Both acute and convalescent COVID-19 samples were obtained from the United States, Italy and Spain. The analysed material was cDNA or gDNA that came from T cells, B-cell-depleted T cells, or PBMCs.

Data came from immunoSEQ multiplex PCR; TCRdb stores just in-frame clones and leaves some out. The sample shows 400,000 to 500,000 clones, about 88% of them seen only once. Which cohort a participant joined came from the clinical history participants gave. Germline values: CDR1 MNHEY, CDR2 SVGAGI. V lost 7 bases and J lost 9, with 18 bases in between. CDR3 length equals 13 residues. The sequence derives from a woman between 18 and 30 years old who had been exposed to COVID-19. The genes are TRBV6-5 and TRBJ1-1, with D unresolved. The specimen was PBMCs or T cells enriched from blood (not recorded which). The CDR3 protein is CASKDWAYSQAFF. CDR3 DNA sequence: TGTGCCAGCAAGGACTGGGCGTATTCTCAAGCTTTCTTT.